This TCR beta chain was captured in a study of blood T cell repertoires in COVID-19. The CDR3 contains 13 residues. The V end was cut by 10 bases, the J end by 5 bases, with 14 bases between. Germline V gives CDR1 ENHRY, CDR2 SYGVKD. The protocol was immunoSEQ multiplex PCR, while the TCRdb copy is restricted to in-frame clones and leaves out a portion. The sample includes approximately 210,000 clones, 70% to 85% of them seen just once. The receptor was derived from a man aged 35 to 55 who had recovered from COVID-19. Sequencing was carried out using PBMCs or T cells enriched from blood (not recorded which). This sequence joins TRBV10-3 and TRBJ1-4; perhaps TRBD1 as D (6 bases). This CDR3 reads CATHRDLNEKLFF. Here the CDR3 DNA reads TGTGCCACTCACAGGGATTTAAATGAAAAACTGTTTTTT.